This T cell receptor (beta chain) was documented in a study of blood T cell repertoires in COVID-19. Background on the study: There were acute and convalescent COVID-19 samples, and they came from the United States, Italy and Spain. T cells, B-cell-depleted T cells, or PBMCs provided the cDNA or gDNA that served as material.

Original methodology: How many nucleated cells were present was estimated from reference gene primer amplification. Using immunoSEQ multiplex PCR, the repertoire was profiled, and TCRdb retains in-frame clones only, with some absent. The V and J calls and the clone size are those of that table, but D and trimming were determined from the DNA. The data show 70,000 to 90,000 clones, approximately 84% seen once. V was pared by 4 bases and J by 8 bases, with 5 bases of the junction left unmatched. CDR3 length equals 15 residues. The germline gives CDR1 SQVTM, CDR2 ANQGSEA. The sequence came from a human donor in a cohort sampled during active COVID-19. This chain uses TRBV29-1 with TRBJ2-1, with TRBD2 matching 16 bases. Sample: peripheral blood. CDR3 DNA: TGCAGCGTTGGGGGACTAGCGGGAGGGAGGGATGAGCAGTTCTTC. It translates to CSVGGLAGGRDEQFF.